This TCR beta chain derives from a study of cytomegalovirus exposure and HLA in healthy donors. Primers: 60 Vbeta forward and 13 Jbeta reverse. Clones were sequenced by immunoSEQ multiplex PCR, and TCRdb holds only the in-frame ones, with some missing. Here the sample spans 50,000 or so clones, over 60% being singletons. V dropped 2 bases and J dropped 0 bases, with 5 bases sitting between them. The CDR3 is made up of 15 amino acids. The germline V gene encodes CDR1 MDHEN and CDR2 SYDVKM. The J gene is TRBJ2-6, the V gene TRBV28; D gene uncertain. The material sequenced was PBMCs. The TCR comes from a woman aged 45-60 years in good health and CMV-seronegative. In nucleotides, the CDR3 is TGTGCCAGCAGTTTACGGGTCTCTGGGGCCAACGTCCTGACTTTC. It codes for CASSLRVSGANVLTF.